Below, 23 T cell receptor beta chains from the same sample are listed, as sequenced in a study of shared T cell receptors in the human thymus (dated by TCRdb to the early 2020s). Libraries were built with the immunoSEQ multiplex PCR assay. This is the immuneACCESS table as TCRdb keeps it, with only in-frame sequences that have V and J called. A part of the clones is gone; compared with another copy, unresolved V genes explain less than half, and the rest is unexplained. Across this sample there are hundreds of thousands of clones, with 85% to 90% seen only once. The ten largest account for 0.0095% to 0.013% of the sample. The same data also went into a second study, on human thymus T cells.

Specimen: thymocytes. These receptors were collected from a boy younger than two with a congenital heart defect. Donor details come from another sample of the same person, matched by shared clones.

CDR3 coding DNA: TGTGCCAGCAGTTTATTTGGCGGAGCGACCTACGAGCAGTACTTC. This sequence encodes CASSLFGGATYEQYF. The genes are TRBV28 and TRBJ2-7; no firm D call. The V gene lost 1 base and the J gene lost 2 bases, with 12 bases spanning the gap. The germline V gene encodes CDR1 MDHEN and CDR2 SYDVKM. The CDR3 length is 15 residues.

The CDR3 here is CAWSTPRAYEQYF. The DNA for the CDR3 is TGTGCCTGGAGTACCCCCCGAGCGTACGAGCAGTACTTC. V usage is TRBV30 and J usage is TRBJ2-7; no reliable D call. The CDR3 spans 13 residues. Trimming pared 2 bases from V and 4 bases from J, leaving 12 bases between. The germline gives CDR1 GTSNPN, CDR2 SVGIG (reference sequence).

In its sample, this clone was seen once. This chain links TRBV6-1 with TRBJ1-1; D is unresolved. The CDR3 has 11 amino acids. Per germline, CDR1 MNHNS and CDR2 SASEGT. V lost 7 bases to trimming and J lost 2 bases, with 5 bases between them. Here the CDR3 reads CASIQNTEAFF. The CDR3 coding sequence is TGTGCCAGCATACAAAACACTGAAGCTTTCTTT.

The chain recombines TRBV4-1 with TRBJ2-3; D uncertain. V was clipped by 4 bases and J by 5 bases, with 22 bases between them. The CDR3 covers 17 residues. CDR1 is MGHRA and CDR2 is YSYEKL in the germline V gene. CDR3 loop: CASSPDGRLGDQDTQYF. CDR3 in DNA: TGCGCCAGCAGCCCAGACGGAAGGCTAGGAGATCAAGATACGCAGTATTTT.

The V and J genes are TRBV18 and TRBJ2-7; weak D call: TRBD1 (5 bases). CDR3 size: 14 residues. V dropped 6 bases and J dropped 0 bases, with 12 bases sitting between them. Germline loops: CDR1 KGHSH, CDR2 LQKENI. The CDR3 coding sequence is TGTGCCAGCTCCCCCGAAGGGGTCTCCTACGAGCAGTACTTC. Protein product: CASSPEGVSYEQYF. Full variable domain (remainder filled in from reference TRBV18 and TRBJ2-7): NAGVMQNPRHLVRRRGQEARLRCSPMKGHSHVYWYRQLPEEGLKFMVYLQKENIIDESGMPKERFSAEFPKEGPSILRIQQVVRGDSAAYFCASSPEGVSYEQYFGPGTRLTVT.

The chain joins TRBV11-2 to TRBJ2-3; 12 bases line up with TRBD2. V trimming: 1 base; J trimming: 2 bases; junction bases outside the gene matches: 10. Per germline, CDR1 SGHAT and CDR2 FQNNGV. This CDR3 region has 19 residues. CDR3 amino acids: CASSLGGPSGRELTDTQYF. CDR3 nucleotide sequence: TGTGCCAGCAGCTTAGGGGGTCCTAGCGGGAGGGAACTCACAGATACGCAGTATTTT.

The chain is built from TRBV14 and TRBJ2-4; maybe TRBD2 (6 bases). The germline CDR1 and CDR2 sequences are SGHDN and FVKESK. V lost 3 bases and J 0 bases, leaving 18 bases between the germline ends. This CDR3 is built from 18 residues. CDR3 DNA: TGTGCCAGCAGCCAGGGGGAGGACCGGAGACTAGCCAAAAACATTCAGTACTTC. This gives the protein CASSQGEDRRLAKNIQYF. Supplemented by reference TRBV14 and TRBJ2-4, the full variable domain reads EAGVTQFPSHSVIEKGQTVTLRCDPISGHDNLYWYRRVMGKEIKFLLHFVKESKQDESGMPNNRFLAERTGGTYSTLKVQPAELEDSGVYFCASSQGEDRRLAKNIQYFGAGTRLSVL.

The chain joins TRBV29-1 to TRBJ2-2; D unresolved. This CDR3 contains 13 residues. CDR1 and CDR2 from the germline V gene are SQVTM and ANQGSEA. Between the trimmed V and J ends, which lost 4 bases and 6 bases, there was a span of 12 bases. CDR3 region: CSVAMTRSGELFF. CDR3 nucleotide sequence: TGCAGCGTTGCTATGACTCGGTCCGGGGAGCTGTTTTTT.

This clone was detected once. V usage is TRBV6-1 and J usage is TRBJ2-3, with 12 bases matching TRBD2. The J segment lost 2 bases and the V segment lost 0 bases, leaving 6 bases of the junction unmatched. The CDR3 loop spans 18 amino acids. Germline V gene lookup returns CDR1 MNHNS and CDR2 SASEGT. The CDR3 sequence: CASSEAGASGRDTDTQYF. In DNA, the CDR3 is TGTGCCAGCAGTGAAGCAGGGGCTAGCGGGAGGGACACAGATACGCAGTATTTT.

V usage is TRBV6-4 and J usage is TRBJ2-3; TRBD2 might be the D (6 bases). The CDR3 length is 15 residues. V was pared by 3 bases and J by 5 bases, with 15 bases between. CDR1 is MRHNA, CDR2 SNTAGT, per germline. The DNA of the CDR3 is TGTGCCAGCAGTGATCCCGGGACCGGGGGAGATACGCAGTATTTT. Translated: CASSDPGTGGDTQYF.

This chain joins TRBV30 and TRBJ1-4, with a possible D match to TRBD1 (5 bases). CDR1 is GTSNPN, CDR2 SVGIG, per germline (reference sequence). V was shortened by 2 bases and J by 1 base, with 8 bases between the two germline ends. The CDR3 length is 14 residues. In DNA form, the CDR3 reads TGTGCCTGGAGTCTAGGGGTAACTAATGAAAAACTGTTTTTT. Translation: CAWSLGVTNEKLFF.

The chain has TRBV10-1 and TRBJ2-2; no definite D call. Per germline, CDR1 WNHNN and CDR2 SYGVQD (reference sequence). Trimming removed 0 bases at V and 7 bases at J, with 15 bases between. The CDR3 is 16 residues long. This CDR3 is CASSESTHGEIGELFF. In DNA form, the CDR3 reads TGCGCCAGCAGTGAGTCGACTCATGGTGAAATCGGGGAGCTGTTTTTT.

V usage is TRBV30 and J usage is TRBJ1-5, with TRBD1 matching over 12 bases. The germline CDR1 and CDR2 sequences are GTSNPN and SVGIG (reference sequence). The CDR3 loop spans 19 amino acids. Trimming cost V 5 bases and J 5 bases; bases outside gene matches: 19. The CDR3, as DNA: TGTGCCTGGCCAACCAAGGATCCTGGGACAGGGGGCAAGTATCAGCCCCAGCATTTT. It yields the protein CAWPTKDPGTGGKYQPQHF.

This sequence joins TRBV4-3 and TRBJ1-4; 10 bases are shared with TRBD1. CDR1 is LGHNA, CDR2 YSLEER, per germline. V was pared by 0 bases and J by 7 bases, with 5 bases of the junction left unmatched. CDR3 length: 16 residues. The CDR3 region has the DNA TGCGCCAGCAGCCAAGATCTTCGGACAGGGGGTGAAAAACTGTTTTTT. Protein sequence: CASSQDLRTGGEKLFF.

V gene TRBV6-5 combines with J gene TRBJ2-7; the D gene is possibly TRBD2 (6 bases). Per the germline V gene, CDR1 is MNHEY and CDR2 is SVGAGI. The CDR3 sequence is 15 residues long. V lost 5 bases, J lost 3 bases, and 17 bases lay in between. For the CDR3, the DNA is TGTGCCAGCAGTACTAAGACTGGGGACTTCTACGAGCAGTACTTC. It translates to CASSTKTGDFYEQYF.

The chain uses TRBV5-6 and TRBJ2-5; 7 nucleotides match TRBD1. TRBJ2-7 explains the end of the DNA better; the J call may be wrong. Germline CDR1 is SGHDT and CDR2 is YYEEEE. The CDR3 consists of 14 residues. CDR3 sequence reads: CASSTTGNRYEQYF. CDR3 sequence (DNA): TGTGCCAGCAGCACGACAGGGAATCGTTACGAGCAGTACTTC.

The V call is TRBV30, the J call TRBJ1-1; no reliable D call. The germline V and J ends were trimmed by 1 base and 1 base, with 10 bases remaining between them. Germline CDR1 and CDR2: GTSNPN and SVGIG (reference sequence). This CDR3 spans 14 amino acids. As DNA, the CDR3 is TGTGCCTGGAGTGCCCTGTTTCCGAACACTGAAGCTTTCTTT. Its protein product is CAWSALFPNTEAFF.

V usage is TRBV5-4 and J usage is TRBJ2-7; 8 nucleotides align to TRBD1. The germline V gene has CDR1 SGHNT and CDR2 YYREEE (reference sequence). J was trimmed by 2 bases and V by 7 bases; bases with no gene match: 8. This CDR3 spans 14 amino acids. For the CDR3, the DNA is TGTGCCAGCCGTTGGGGCAGGGGGCCCTACGAGCAGTACTTC. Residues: CASRWGRGPYEQYF.

In DNA form, the CDR3 reads TGTGCCAGTAGCCCGGCGGGCAGCTATGGCTACACCTTC. Encoded protein: CASSPAGSYGYTF. The rearrangement links TRBV19 to TRBJ1-2; no clear D. Trimming removed 6 bases at V and 4 bases at J, with 12 bases between. Germline values: CDR1 LNHDA, CDR2 SQIVND (reference sequence). This CDR3 contains 13 residues.

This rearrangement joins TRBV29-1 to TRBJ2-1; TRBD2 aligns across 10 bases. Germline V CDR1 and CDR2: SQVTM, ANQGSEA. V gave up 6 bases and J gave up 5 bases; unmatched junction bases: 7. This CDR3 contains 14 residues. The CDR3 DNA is TGCAGCGTCTACAGCGGGAGGGGACACAATGAGCAGTTCTTC. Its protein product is CSVYSGRGHNEQFF.

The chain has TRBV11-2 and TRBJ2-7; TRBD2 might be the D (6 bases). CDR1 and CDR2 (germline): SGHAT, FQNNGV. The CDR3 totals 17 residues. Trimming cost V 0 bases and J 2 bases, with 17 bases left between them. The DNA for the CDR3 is TGTGCCAGCAGCTTAGACTTTGGTCTAGCGAGAACCTACGAGCAGTACTTC. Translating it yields CASSLDFGLARTYEQYF.

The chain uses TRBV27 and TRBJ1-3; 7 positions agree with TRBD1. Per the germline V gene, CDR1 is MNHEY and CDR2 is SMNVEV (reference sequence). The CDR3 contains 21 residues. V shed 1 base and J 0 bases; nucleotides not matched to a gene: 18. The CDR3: CASSLFGGRGFSGRSGNTIYF. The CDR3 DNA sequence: TGTGCCAGCAGTTTATTCGGGGGCAGGGGGTTTTCTGGGCGCTCTGGAAACACCATATATTTT.

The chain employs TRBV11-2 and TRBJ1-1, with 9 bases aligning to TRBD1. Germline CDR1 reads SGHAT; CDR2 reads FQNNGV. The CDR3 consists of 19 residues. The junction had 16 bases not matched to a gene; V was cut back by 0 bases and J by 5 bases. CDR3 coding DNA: TGTGCCAGCAGCTTAGATCGAGGGGGACAGGGTGGTTTGGTAACTGAAGCTTTCTTT. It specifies CASSLDRGGQGGLVTEAFF.